The 29 T cell receptor beta chains presented below share a single source sample, sequenced in a study of T cells in Graves' hyperthyroidism and ophthalmopathy. Using RNA transcripts as the source, TCR beta CDR3 regions were amplified. An initial round of RT-PCR targeting the TCR CDR3 relied on the HTBI primer set. TCRdb reanalysed the multiplex PCR reads using MiXCR and keeps one entry per CDR3 protein. Of about 380,000 distinct CDR3 sequences in the sample, around a sixth are singletons; the top ten hold 40%. The sequenced sample was blood. All receptors come from a man aged 18 to 29 with Graves' ophthalmopathy.

This clonotype occurred many times. The chain uses TRBV20-1 and TRBJ1-4; D uncertain. The CDR3 has 13 amino acids. Trimming left V 5 bases short and J 8 bases short, with 15 bases between. CDR1 and CDR2 (germline): DFQATT, SNEGSKA (reference sequence). The CDR3 nucleotides are TGCAGTGCTTTCTCCGGACCCGGGGAAAAACTGTTTTTT. It is translated as CSAFSGPGEKLFF.

This sequence joins TRBV28 and TRBJ1-2; D might be TRBD1 (5 bases). The germline CDR1 and CDR2 sequences are MDHEN and SYDVKM. The CDR3 consists of 11 residues. V was shortened by 6 bases and J by 7 bases, with 9 bases between the two germline ends. For the CDR3, the DNA is TGTGCCAGCAGCATGGGACCTGGCTACACCTTC. Translating gives CASSMGPGYTF.

This clonotype has ten or more counts. This chain connects TRBV6-2 or TRBV6-3 to TRBJ1-1; D remains unclear. Germline loops: CDR1 MNHEY, CDR2 SVGEGT. CDR3 length: 16 amino acids. Trimming removed 0 bases from V and 4 bases from J, with 15 bases in between. In nucleotides, the CDR3 is TGTGCCAGCAGTTACTCGATAGGGCGGCGGGGCACTGAAGCTTTCTTT. Translation gives CASSYSIGRRGTEAFF.

V usage is TRBV6-9 and J usage is TRBJ2-1, with 10 bases lining up with TRBD2. CDR1 is MNHGY, CDR2 SVAAGI, per germline. V was clipped by 4 bases and J by 3 bases; unmatched bases: 6. This CDR3 contains 16 residues. The CDR3 sequence is CASSCSGTSVYNEQFF. DNA for the CDR3: TGTGCCAGCAGTTGCTCTGGGACTAGCGTCTACAATGAGCAGTTCTTC.

This clonotype was picked up many times. The J gene is TRBJ2-7, the V gene TRBV5-1; TRBD1 agrees at 10 bases. Germline CDR1 reads SGHRS; CDR2 reads YFSETQ. This CDR3 comprises 15 residues. V trimming: 6 bases; J trimming: 3 bases; junction bases outside the gene matches: 9. This CDR3 reads CASTLRQGAGYEQYF. The CDR3 DNA is TGCGCCAGCACCTTAAGACAGGGGGCGGGCTACGAGCAGTACTTC.

V is TRBV20-1 and J is TRBJ2-1; perhaps TRBD1 as D (6 bases). V lost 0 bases, J lost 0 bases, and 12 bases lay in between. This CDR3 is 16 amino acids long. In germline, CDR1 is DFQATT, CDR2 SNEGSKA (reference sequence). CDR3 in DNA: TGCAGTGCTAGAGACCTTACAGGGAGCTCCTACAATGAGCAGTTCTTC. Amino acid sequence: CSARDLTGSSYNEQFF.

This clonotype was seen repeatedly, ten times or more. CDR3 in DNA: TGTGCCAGCTCACCCGGGGAAAATCAGCCCCAGCATTTT. This sequence encodes CASSPGENQPQHF. The chain links TRBV18 to TRBJ1-5; D not certain. Between the trimmed V and J ends, which lost 3 bases and 4 bases, there was a span of 7 bases. This CDR3 is 13 amino acids long. CDR1 KGHSH and CDR2 LQKENI come from the germline V gene.

Many counts were recorded for this clonotype. CDR3 in amino acids: CASSGAGLSYEQYF. CDR3 nucleotide sequence: TGCGCCAGCAGCGGAGCAGGGTTATCCTACGAGCAGTACTTC. The chain recombines TRBV5-1 with TRBJ2-7; D possibly corresponds to TRBD1 (5 bases). Trimming removed 4 bases from V and 1 base from J, with 12 bases in between. The germline V gene encodes CDR1 SGHRS and CDR2 YFSETQ. The CDR3 has 14 residues.

The sample holds many counts of this clonotype. The chain is built from TRBV11-1 and TRBJ2-3; no reliable D call. Germline V CDR1 and CDR2: SGHAT, FQDESV (reference sequence). Trimming pared 5 bases from V and 0 bases from J, leaving 15 bases between. The CDR3 runs 16 residues. The chain's CDR3 is CASSPGGRFSTDTQYF. The CDR3 DNA reads as TGTGCCAGCAGCCCAGGCGGTCGCTTCAGCACAGATACGCAGTATTTT.

This clonotype occurred many times. CDR3 protein: CASSLLGEGTQETQYF. In DNA, the CDR3 is TGTGCCAGCAGTTTATTAGGTGAAGGGACTCAAGAGACCCAGTACTTC. The chain is built from TRBV28 and TRBJ2-5, with a weak D call TRBD2 (6 bases). There are 16 residues in the CDR3. Germline CDR1 reads MDHEN; CDR2 reads SYDVKM. Trimming removed 1 base from V and 2 bases from J, with 14 bases in between.

This clonotype turned up a few times. V is TRBV5-1 and J is TRBJ1-4; D perhaps matches TRBD1 (5 bases). The CDR3 is 14 residues long. In germline, CDR1 is SGHRS, CDR2 YFSETQ. The V end lost 7 bases, the J end lost 0 bases, and 10 bases lay between the germline ends. This CDR3 reads CASADRATNEKLFF. DNA of the CDR3: TGCGCCAGCGCCGACAGAGCAACTAATGAAAAACTGTTTTTT. The whole variable domain, remainder taken from reference TRBV5-1 and TRBJ1-4, is KAGVTQTPRYLIKTRGQQVTLSCSPISGHRSVSWYQQTPGQGLQFLFEYFSETQRNKGNFPGRFSGRQFSNSRSEMNVSTLELGDSALYLCASADRATNEKLFFGSGTQLSVL.

This clonotype was seen many times. The chain couples TRBV12-3 or TRBV12-4 to TRBJ2-7; the D is unclear. The length of the CDR3 is 12 residues. Deletions cut 1 base from V and 7 bases from J, with 8 bases between. Here the CDR3 DNA reads TGTGCCAGCAGTTTAGGTCCCGGGGAGCAGTACTTC. Translation gives CASSLGPGEQYF.

This clonotype was seen only a few times. J is TRBJ1-6 and V is TRBV7-9; TRBD1 might be the D (6 bases). The CDR3 consists of 15 residues. The germline V gene has CDR1 SEHNR and CDR2 FQNEAQ (reference sequence). V lost 1 base and J lost 10, with 14 bases in between. The CDR3 sequence: CASSLVRGTDSPLHF. DNA of the CDR3: TGTGCCAGCAGCTTAGTCAGGGGTACTGACTCACCCCTCCACTTT.

The sample holds many counts of this clonotype. V and J are TRBV24-1 and TRBJ2-1; D is uncertain. The V end was cut by 6 bases, the J end by 5 bases, with 19 bases between. Germline V gene lookup returns CDR1 KGHDR and CDR2 SFDVKD. The CDR3 contains 16 residues. CDR3 in DNA: TGTGCCACCAGTACGACGAACCGTTTTCCCGACAATGAGCAGTTCTTC. Its protein is CATSTTNRFPDNEQFF.

The chain is built from TRBV27 and TRBJ1-5, with D possibly being TRBD1 (6 bases). Germline V CDR1 and CDR2: MNHEY, SMNVEV (reference sequence). The V gene lost 7 bases and the J gene lost 2 bases, with 15 bases spanning the gap. There are 15 residues in the CDR3. CDR3 in amino acids: CASNLLRGGNQPQHF. For the CDR3, the DNA is TGTGCCAGCAACCTCTTGAGGGGGGGCAATCAGCCCCAGCATTTT.

This clonotype was recorded at least ten times. The chain couples TRBV11-2 to TRBJ2-3; maybe TRBD1 (6 bases). Germline CDR1 and CDR2: SGHAT and FQNNGV. V lost 1 base and J 6 bases, leaving 14 bases between the germline ends. The CDR3 covers 15 residues. The CDR3 here is CASSLAQGNGDTQYF. The CDR3 DNA reads TGTGCCAGCAGCTTAGCACAGGGAAACGGGGATACGCAGTATTTT.

This clonotype was seen a single time. The chain has TRBV18 and TRBJ1-4; D unclear. V dropped 0 bases and J dropped 5 bases, with 19 bases sitting between them. The CDR3 consists of 18 residues. Germline CDR1 and CDR2: KGHSH and LQKENI. The CDR3 reads CASSPPVGKGLINEKLFF. In DNA, the CDR3 is TGTGCCAGCTCACCACCGGTCGGGAAGGGTCTGATAAATGAAAAACTGTTTTTT.

Notes on this clonotype: A much bigger clone sits one base away, suggesting this may be a read error. The chain employs TRBV7-8 and TRBJ2-3, with TRBD2 matching over 9 bases. CDR1 is SGHVS, CDR2 FQNEAQ, per germline. V trimming: 5 bases; J trimming: 3 bases; junction bases outside the gene matches: 9. The CDR3 runs to 16 residues. CDR3 sequence: CASSPGGGVVTDTQYF. CDR3 coding DNA: TGTGCCAGCAGCCCCGGCGGGGGGGTGGTAACAGATACGCAGTATTTT. Using reference TRBV7-8 and TRBJ2-3 for the parts outside the CDR3, the full variable domain is GAGVSQSPRYKVAKRGQDVALRCDPISGHVSLFWYQQALGQGPEFLTYFQNEAQLDKSGLPSDRFFAERPEGSVSTLKIQRTQQEDSAVYLCASSPGGGVVTDTQYFGPGTRLTVL.

The rearrangement links TRBV19 to TRBJ2-1; TRBD1 matches at 7 bases. J gave up 4 bases and V 5 bases, and 5 bases lay outside the gene matches. This CDR3 has 14 residues. CDR1 LNHDA and CDR2 SQIVND come from the germline V gene (reference sequence). DNA of the CDR3: TGTGCCAGTAGTCCGCCGGGACAGTACAATGAGCAGTTCTTC. The encoded protein is CASSPPGQYNEQFF.

This clonotype appeared a few times. The V call is TRBV7-9, the J call TRBJ2-3; D may be TRBD1 (6 bases). V was clipped by 3 bases and J by 3 bases, with 13 bases between them. The germline V gene has CDR1 SEHNR and CDR2 FQNEAQ (reference sequence). The CDR3 spans 15 residues. The CDR3 DNA follows: TGTGCCAGCAGCTTTCCGACAGGAGTTACAGATACGCAGTATTTT. Translation gives CASSFPTGVTDTQYF.

This clonotype was detected many times. The chain carries TRBV2 and TRBJ1-5; possibly TRBD1 for D (5 bases). Germline V gene lookup returns CDR1 SNHLY and CDR2 FYNNEI. The CDR3 runs 15 residues. Trimming took 6 bases from V and 7 from J, leaving 19 bases between them. The CDR3 here is CASRGVWAGNQPQHF. CDR3 bases: TGTGCCAGCAGGGGGGTTTGGGCAGGAAACCAGCCCCAGCATTTT.

This clonotype was detected many times. The V and J genes are TRBV2 and TRBJ1-1; 8 bases match TRBD1. Germline assignment: CDR1 SNHLY and CDR2 FYNNEI. The CDR3 contains 15 residues. V lost 5 bases and J lost 0; bases outside the gene matches: 5. Here the CDR3 DNA reads TGTGCCAGCAGTCAACAGGGGGTAATGAACACTGAAGCTTTCTTT. It is translated as CASSQQGVMNTEAFF. The whole variable domain, filled in from reference TRBV2 and TRBJ1-1, reads EPEVTQTPSHQVTQMGQEVILRCVPISNHLYFYWYRQILGQKVEFLVSFYNNEISEKSEIFDDQFSVERPDGSNFTLKIRSTKLEDSAMYFCASSQQGVMNTEAFFGQGTRLTVV.

This clonotype has ten or more counts. This sequence joins TRBV2 and TRBJ1-2, with D possibly matching TRBD1 (5 bases). The CDR3 is made up of 14 amino acids. Trimming pared 4 bases from V and 7 bases from J, leaving 16 bases between. The germline gives CDR1 SNHLY, CDR2 FYNNEI. The CDR3 DNA reads as TGTGCCAGCAGTGGGGGACCCATGGGTAGTGGCTACACCTTC. Residues: CASSGGPMGSGYTF. Complete variable domain (other parts from reference TRBV2 and TRBJ1-2): EPEVTQTPSHQVTQMGQEVILRCVPISNHLYFYWYRQILGQKVEFLVSFYNNEISEKSEIFDDQFSVERPDGSNFTLKIRSTKLEDSAMYFCASSGGPMGSGYTFGSGTRLTVV.

V gene TRBV2 combines with J gene TRBJ1-1, with 11 bases that match TRBD1. This CDR3 comprises 13 residues. The germline V gene encodes CDR1 SNHLY and CDR2 FYNNEI. The junction had 5 bases not matched to a gene; V was cut back by 7 bases and J by 7 bases. Written as DNA, the CDR3 is TGTGCCAGCAAGGAGGACAGGGGGCTTGAAGCTTTCTTT. It yields the protein CASKEDRGLEAFF.

This clonotype was observed at least ten times. The chain's CDR3 is CASSLDANYEQYF. Written as DNA, the CDR3 is TGTGCCAGCAGCCTGGACGCAAACTACGAGCAGTACTTC. The rearrangement joins TRBV7-8 to TRBJ2-7, with D unclear. Trimming cost V 5 bases and J 3 bases, with 11 bases left between them. Looked up from germline, CDR1 is SGHVS and CDR2 is FQNEAQ. The length of the CDR3 is 13 residues.

This clonotype was detected only a few times. The chain has TRBV6-1 and TRBJ1-2; D not resolved. The V gene's germline CDR1 is MNHNS and CDR2 SASEGT. Trimming removed 1 base at V and 6 bases at J, with 6 bases between. The length of the CDR3 is 12 residues. The CDR3 DNA sequence: TGTGCCAGCAGTGAAGGGGTAAATGGCTACACCTTC. Translated, it gives CASSEGVNGYTF.

This chain joins TRBV11-2 and TRBJ1-6; tentatively, D is TRBD1 (6 bases). The germline CDR1 and CDR2 sequences are SGHAT and FQNNGV. Trimming cost V 3 bases and J 0 bases, with 12 bases left between them. The CDR3 covers 17 residues. The CDR3 DNA is TGTGCCAGCAGCTTCGGACAGACCGGCTCCTATAATTCACCCCTCCACTTT. This encodes CASSFGQTGSYNSPLHF.

The CDR3 loop reads CSARDLGLTYNEQFF. Here the CDR3 DNA reads TGCAGTGCTAGAGATCTGGGGCTTACGTACAATGAGCAGTTCTTC. The chain has TRBV20-1 and TRBJ2-1; D is possibly TRBD1 (5 bases). CDR3 size: 15 residues. V lost 0 bases, J lost 4 bases, and 13 bases lay in between. CDR1 DFQATT and CDR2 SNEGSKA come from the germline V gene (reference sequence).

CDR3 loop: CATSRDPDRVGNTIYF. The CDR3 bases are TGTGCCACCAGCAGAGACCCGGACAGGGTAGGAAACACCATATATTTT. The chain joins TRBV15 to TRBJ1-3; 8 bases line up with TRBD1. From germline, CDR1 is LNHNV and CDR2 YYDKDF (reference sequence). CDR3 length equals 16 residues. The trim removed 0 bases at V and 4 bases at J, leaving 5 bases unmatched.